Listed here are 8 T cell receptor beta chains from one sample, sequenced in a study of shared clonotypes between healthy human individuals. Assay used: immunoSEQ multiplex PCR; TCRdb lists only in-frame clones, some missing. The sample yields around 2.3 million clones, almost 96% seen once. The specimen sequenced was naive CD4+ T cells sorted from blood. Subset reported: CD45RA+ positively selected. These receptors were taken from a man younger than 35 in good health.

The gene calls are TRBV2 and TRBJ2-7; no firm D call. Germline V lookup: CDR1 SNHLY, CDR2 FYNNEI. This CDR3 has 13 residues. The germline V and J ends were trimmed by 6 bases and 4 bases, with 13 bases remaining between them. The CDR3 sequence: CASRARFPYEQYF. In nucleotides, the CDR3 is TGTGCCAGCAGGGCAAGGTTCCCTTACGAGCAGTACTTC.

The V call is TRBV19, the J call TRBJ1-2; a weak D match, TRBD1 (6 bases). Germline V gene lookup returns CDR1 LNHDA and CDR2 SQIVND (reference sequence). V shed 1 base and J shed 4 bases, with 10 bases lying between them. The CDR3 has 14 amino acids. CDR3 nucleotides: TGTGCCAGTAGTATAGTTGACAGGCCCTATGGCTACACCTTC. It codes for CASSIVDRPYGYTF. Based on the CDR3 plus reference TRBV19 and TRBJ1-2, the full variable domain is DGGITQSPKYLFRKEGQNVTLSCEQNLNHDAMYWYRQDPGQGLRLIYYSQIVNDFQKGDIAEGYSVSREKKESFPLTVTSAQKNPTAFYLCASSIVDRPYGYTFGSGTRLTVV.

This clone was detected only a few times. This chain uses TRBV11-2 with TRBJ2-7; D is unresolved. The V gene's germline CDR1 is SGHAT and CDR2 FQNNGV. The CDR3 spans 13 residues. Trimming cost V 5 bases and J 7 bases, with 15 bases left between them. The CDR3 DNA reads TGTGCCAGCAGCCTCCTCAGGTGGAATGAGCAGTACTTC. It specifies CASSLLRWNEQYF.

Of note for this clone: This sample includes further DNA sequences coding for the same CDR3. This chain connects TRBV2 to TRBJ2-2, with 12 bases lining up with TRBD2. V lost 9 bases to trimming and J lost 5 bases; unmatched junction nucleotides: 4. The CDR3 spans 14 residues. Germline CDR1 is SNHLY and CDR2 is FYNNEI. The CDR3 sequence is CASRLAGDTGELFF. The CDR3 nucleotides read TGTGCCAGTAGACTAGCGGGAGATACCGGGGAGCTGTTTTTT.

CDR3 sequence reads: CASSPASKGTEAFF. The CDR3 DNA follows: TGTGCCAGCAGTCCAGCCTCAAAGGGGACTGAAGCTTTCTTT. The chain couples TRBV6-5 to TRBJ1-1, with D possibly being TRBD1 (5 bases). The CDR3 has 14 residues. The germline V and J ends were trimmed by 5 bases and 5 bases, with 15 bases remaining between them. The germline V gene has CDR1 MNHEY and CDR2 SVGAGI.

The CDR3 here is CASSLGTGLTYNEQFF. The CDR3 region has the DNA TGTGCCAGCAGTTTAGGGACAGGACTTACCTACAATGAGCAGTTCTTC. The V gene is TRBV28, the J gene TRBJ2-1; 8 nucleotides line up with TRBD1. Trimming took 2 bases from V and 2 from J; bases not matched to a gene: 5. This CDR3 contains 16 residues. CDR1 is MDHEN and CDR2 is SYDVKM in the germline V gene.

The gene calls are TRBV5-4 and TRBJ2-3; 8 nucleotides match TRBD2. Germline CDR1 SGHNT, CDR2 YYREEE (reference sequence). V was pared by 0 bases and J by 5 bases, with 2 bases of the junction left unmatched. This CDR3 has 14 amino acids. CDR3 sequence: CASSLAREGDTQYF. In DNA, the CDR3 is TGTGCCAGCAGCTTGGCCCGGGAGGGAGATACGCAGTATTTT. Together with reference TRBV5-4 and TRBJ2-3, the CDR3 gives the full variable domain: ETGVTQSPTHLIKTRGQQVTLRCSSQSGHNTVSWYQQALGQGPQFIFQYYREEENGRGNFPPRFSGLQFPNYSSELNVNALELDDSALYLCASSLAREGDTQYFGPGTRLTVL.

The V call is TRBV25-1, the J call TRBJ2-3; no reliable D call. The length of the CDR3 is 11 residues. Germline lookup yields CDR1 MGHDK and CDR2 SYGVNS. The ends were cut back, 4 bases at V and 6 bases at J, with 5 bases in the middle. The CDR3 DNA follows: TGTGCCAGCAGTGCCGGGGATACGCAGTATTTT. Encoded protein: CASSAGDTQYF.